This T cell receptor (beta chain) was sequenced during a study of T cells in Graves' hyperthyroidism and ophthalmopathy. Study-wide results and caveats: In blood, most of the thyroid clonotypes expanded above 0.001 were also present.

From RNA transcripts, TCR beta CDR3 regions were amplified. HTBI primers were employed in a first-round RT-PCR of the TCR CDR3. TCRdb reprocessed the multiplex PCR reads via MiXCR and lists one record per CDR3 protein. The sample has roughly 100,000 distinct CDR3 sequences, roughly 56% seen once. With regard to this clonotype: Its antigen is unknown.

Per the germline V gene, CDR1 is ENHRY and CDR2 is SYGVKD. The junction had 7 bases not matched to a gene; V was cut back by 6 bases and J by 4 bases. The CDR3 spans 15 residues. Patients were excluded because of uncontrolled infection, other autoimmune disease, pregnancy or lactation. This receptor was identified in a woman aged 40 to 55 with Graves' hyperthyroidism. The sequencing sample was made of blood. The chain recombines TRBV10-3 with TRBJ2-7, with 12 bases fitting TRBD1. DNA of the CDR3: TGTGCCATCAGGCCGGGACAGGGGGCCGGGTACGAGCAGTACTTC. This sequence encodes CAIRPGQGAGYEQYF.